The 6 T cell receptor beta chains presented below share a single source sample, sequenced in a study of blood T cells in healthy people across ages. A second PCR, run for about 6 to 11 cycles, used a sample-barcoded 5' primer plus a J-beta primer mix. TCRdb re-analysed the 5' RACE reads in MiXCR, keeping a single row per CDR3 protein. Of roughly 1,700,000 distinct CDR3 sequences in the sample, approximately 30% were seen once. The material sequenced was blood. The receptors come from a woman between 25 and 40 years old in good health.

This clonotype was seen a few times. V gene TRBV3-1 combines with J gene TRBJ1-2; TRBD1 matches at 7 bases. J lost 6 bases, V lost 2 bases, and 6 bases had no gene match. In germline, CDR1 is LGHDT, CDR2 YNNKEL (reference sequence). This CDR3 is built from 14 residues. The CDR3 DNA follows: TGTGCCAGCAGCCAACAATTAACAGGGGATGGCTACACCTTC. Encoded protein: CASSQQLTGDGYTF.

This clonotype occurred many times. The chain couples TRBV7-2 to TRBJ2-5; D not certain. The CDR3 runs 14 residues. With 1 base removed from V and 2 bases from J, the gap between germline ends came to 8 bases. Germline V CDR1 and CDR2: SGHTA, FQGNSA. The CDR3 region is CASSLGVVQETQYF. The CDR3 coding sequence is TGTGCCAGCAGCTTAGGTGTCGTACAAGAGACCCAGTACTTC.

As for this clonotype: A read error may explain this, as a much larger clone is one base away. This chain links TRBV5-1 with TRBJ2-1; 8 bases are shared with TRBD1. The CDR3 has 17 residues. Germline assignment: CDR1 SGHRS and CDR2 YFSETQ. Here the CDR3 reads CASSLASGTGVYNERFF. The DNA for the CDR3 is TGCGCCAGCAGCTTGGCCTCCGGGACAGGAGTATACAATGAGCGGTTCTTC.

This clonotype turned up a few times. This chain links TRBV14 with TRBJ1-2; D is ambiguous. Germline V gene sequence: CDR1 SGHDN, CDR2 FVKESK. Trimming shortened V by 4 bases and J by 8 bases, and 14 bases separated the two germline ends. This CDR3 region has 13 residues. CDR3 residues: CASSPAGFGGYTF. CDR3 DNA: TGTGCCAGCAGCCCGGCGGGGTTCGGGGGCTACACCTTC.

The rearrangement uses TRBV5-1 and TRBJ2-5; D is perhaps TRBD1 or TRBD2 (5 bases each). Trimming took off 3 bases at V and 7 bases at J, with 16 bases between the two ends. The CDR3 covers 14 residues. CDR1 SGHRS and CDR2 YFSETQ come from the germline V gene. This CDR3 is CASSSGTSGATQYF. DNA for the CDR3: TGCGCCAGCAGCTCGGGGACCTCCGGGGCGACCCAGTACTTC.

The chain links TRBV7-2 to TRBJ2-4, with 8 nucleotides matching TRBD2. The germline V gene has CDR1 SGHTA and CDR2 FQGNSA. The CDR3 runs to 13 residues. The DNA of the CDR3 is TGTGCGAGCGGGGGACAAGCGCCAAACATTCAGTACTTC. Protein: CASGGQAPNIQYF.